The next 17 T cell receptor beta chains were all read from a single sample in a study of Graves' ophthalmopathy and Graves' hyperthyroidism. CDR3 regions of TCR beta were amplified from RNA transcripts. RT-PCR was first run with HTBI primers, then multiplex PCR in a second round. TCRdb reanalysed the multiplex PCR reads using MiXCR and keeps one entry per CDR3 protein. The sample contains about 500,000 distinct CDR3 sequences, about 40% of which appear only once. The sequenced sample was peripheral blood or thyroid tissue (not recorded which). The receptors come from an adult man with Graves' hyperthyroidism.

V gene TRBV6-1 combines with J gene TRBJ1-1, with D possibly being TRBD1 (5 bases). Deletions cut 2 bases from V and 6 bases from J, with 10 bases between. Per germline, CDR1 MNHNS and CDR2 SASEGT. The CDR3 extends over 13 amino acids. The CDR3, as DNA: TGTGCCAGCAGTGAACGGAGGGGCCCTGAAGCTTTCTTT. It translates to CASSERRGPEAFF.

Many counts were recorded for this clonotype. V gene TRBV7-9 combines with J gene TRBJ2-2; D not resolved. V lost 1 base, J lost 4 bases, and 7 bases lay in between. The CDR3 runs 14 residues. The germline gives CDR1 SEHNR, CDR2 FQNEAQ (reference sequence). For the CDR3, the DNA is TGTGCCAGCAGCTTAGAATGGGCCACCGGGGAGCTGTTTTTT. Amino acid sequence: CASSLEWATGELFF.

The chain employs TRBV5-5 and TRBJ2-7, with D unclear. Germline-derived CDR1 and CDR2 are SGHKS and YYEKEE (reference sequence). Between the trimmed V and J ends, which lost 1 base and 9 bases, there was a span of 8 bases. The CDR3 has 11 amino acids. CDR3 nucleotide sequence: TGTGCCAGCAGCTTGAACGAGGCGCAGTACTTC. It translates to CASSLNEAQYF.

About this clonotype itself: It may be a read error: a sequence one base away is much more abundant. The rearrangement links TRBV20-1 to TRBJ1-2; 8 bases fit TRBD1. The CDR3 totals 14 residues. Germline CDR1 DFQATT, CDR2 SNEGSKA (reference sequence). DNA of the CDR3: TGCAATGCTGGCAGGACAGGGAGACCCTATGGCTACACCTTC. This translates into CNAGRTGRPYGYTF.

This clonotype was seen at least ten times. V and J are TRBV20-1 and TRBJ1-2; D uncertain. This CDR3 is 13 amino acids long. The germline V gene has CDR1 DFQATT and CDR2 SNEGSKA (reference sequence). Trimming stripped 7 bases from V and 2 bases from J, with 14 bases between. CDR3 sequence: CSVPGQENYGYTF. The CDR3 DNA follows: TGCAGTGTTCCCGGCCAGGAAAACTATGGCTACACCTTC.

The V call is TRBV7-9, the J call TRBJ2-7, with 10 bases fitting TRBD1. Trimming at V came to 1 base and at J to 5 bases, leaving 5 bases not matched to a gene. The CDR3 loop spans 15 amino acids. From germline, CDR1 is SEHNR and CDR2 FQNEAQ (reference sequence). The chain's CDR3 is CASSLVPGTGDEQYF. In DNA form, the CDR3 reads TGTGCCAGCAGCTTAGTACCCGGGACAGGGGACGAGCAGTACTTC. Full variable domain (remainder filled in from reference TRBV7-9 and TRBJ2-7): DTGVSQNPRHKITKRGQNVTFRCDPISEHNRLYWYRQTLGQGPEFLTYFQNEAQLEKSRLLSDRFSAERPKGSFSTLEIQRTEQGDSAMYLCASSLVPGTGDEQYFGPGTRLTVT.

The chain has TRBV10-3 and TRBJ2-7, with TRBD2 identical over 12 bases. CDR3 size: 15 residues. V shed 10 bases and J 6 bases; nucleotides not matched to a gene: 13. The germline CDR1 and CDR2 sequences are ENHRY and SYGVKD. This CDR3 is CANSSSGRAKREQYF. The CDR3 DNA sequence: TGTGCCAACAGCTCTAGCGGGAGGGCGAAGCGCGAGCAGTACTTC.

A note on this clonotype: Just one base apart from a much larger clone, this may be a read error. V gene TRBV7-9 combines with J gene TRBJ2-2, with D maybe TRBD2 (6 bases). The V end lost 2 bases, the J end lost 0 bases, and 13 bases lay between the germline ends. The CDR3 runs to 17 residues. Germline V gene lookup returns CDR1 SEHNR and CDR2 FQNEAQ (reference sequence). The CDR3 loop reads CASSLPRAGSNTGELFF. Written as DNA, the CDR3 is TGTGCCAGCAGCTTACCTCGGGCGGGGTCGAACACCGGGGAGCTGTTTTTT.

This chain joins TRBV7-3 and TRBJ2-7; D is possibly TRBD2 (6 bases). The CDR3 runs to 17 residues. The germline CDR1 and CDR2 sequences are SGHTA and FQGTGA. Trimming took 5 bases from V and 2 from J, leaving 22 bases between them. The CDR3 sequence is CASSVRERNSGAYEQYF. For the CDR3, the DNA is TGTGCCAGCAGCGTCCGGGAACGTAACTCGGGGGCCTACGAGCAGTACTTC.

The chain uses TRBV25-1 and TRBJ2-7; D might be TRBD2 (7 bases). The CDR3 covers 18 residues. Looked up from germline, CDR1 is MGHDK and CDR2 is SYGVNS. The ends were cut back, 4 bases at V and 2 bases at J, with 24 bases in the middle. Written as DNA, the CDR3 is TGTGCCAGCAGTGGGTTCCCTGTGGGGGAGGGGGACACCTACGAGCAGTACTTC. It yields the protein CASSGFPVGEGDTYEQYF.

This clonotype has ten or more counts. The rearrangement uses TRBV24-1 and TRBJ1-2; D ambiguous. V lost 4 bases and J lost 8, with 7 bases in between. There are 11 residues in the CDR3. Germline V CDR1 and CDR2: KGHDR, SFDVKD. Written as DNA, the CDR3 is TGTGCCACCAGTGAGGGTAGAGGCTACACCTTC. Its protein is CATSEGRGYTF.

The rearrangement joins TRBV20-1 to TRBJ2-7; tentatively, D is TRBD1 or TRBD2 (5 bases each). The germline V gene encodes CDR1 DFQATT and CDR2 SNEGSKA (reference sequence). This CDR3 has 14 residues. Trimming stripped 6 bases from V and 3 bases from J, with 18 bases between. CDR3 region: CSAIVSGSLYEQYF. The CDR3 DNA follows: TGCAGTGCCATAGTTTCAGGGAGTCTCTACGAGCAGTACTTC.

Notes on this clonotype: A much larger clone is a single base away; this may be a read error. The chain joins TRBV9 to TRBJ1-5, with D maybe TRBD1 (5 bases). The V end lost 0 bases, the J end lost 9 bases, and 13 bases lay between the germline ends. The CDR3 spans 14 residues. Germline CDR1 is SGDLS and CDR2 is YYNGEE. As DNA, the CDR3 is TGTGCCAGCAGCGTAGTAGGGACGGGACCGCCCCAGCATTTT. Amino acids: CASSVVGTGPPQHF.

The V gene is TRBV11-3, the J gene TRBJ1-6; perhaps TRBD1 as D (6 bases). The V end lost 0 bases, the J end lost 10 bases, and 13 bases lay between the germline ends. CDR3 size: 15 residues. The V gene's germline CDR1 is SGHNT and CDR2 YENEEA. The CDR3 loop reads CASSLDGQIGSPLHF. The CDR3 DNA reads as TGTGCCAGCAGCTTAGACGGACAGATCGGGTCACCCCTCCACTTT.

This sequence joins TRBV18 and TRBJ1-1; the match to TRBD1 covers 9 bases. CDR1 is KGHSH, CDR2 LQKENI, per germline. J lost 4 bases, V lost 4 bases, and 7 bases had no gene match. The CDR3 sequence is 15 residues long. The DNA for the CDR3 is TGTGCCAGCTCACTAAGCACAGGGGGCGTCACTGAAGCTTTCTTT. It encodes CASSLSTGGVTEAFF.

This chain uses TRBV5-1 with TRBJ1-3; tentatively, D is TRBD1 (6 bases). CDR1 and CDR2 from the germline V gene are SGHRS and YFSETQ. Trimming took 4 bases from V and 4 from J, leaving 24 bases between them. The CDR3 is 18 amino acids. The CDR3 sequence: CASSRGSGTPGGGNTIYF. The CDR3 bases are TGCGCCAGCAGCAGGGGCAGCGGTACCCCGGGGGGCGGAAACACCATATATTTT.

This clonotype has just a few counts. This chain uses TRBV2 with TRBJ1-2, with TRBD1 identical over 9 bases. The CDR3 has 14 amino acids. CDR1 SNHLY and CDR2 FYNNEI come from the germline V gene. V gave up 5 bases and J gave up 8 bases; unmatched junction bases: 9. CDR3 loop: CASSLGTGSLGYTF. The DNA of the CDR3 is TGTGCCAGCAGTCTTGGGACAGGGAGTTTGGGCTACACCTTC.